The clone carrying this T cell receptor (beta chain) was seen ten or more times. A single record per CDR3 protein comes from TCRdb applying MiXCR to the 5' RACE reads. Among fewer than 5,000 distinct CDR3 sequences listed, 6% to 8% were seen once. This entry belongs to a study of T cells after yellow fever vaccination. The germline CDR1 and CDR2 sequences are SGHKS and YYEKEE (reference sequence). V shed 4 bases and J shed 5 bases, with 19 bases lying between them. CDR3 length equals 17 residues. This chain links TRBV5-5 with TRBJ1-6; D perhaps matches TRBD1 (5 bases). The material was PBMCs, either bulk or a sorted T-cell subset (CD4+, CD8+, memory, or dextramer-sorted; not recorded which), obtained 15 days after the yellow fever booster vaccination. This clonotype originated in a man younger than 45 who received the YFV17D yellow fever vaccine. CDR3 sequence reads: CASSRGGGGADNSPLHF. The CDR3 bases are TGTGCCAGCAGCAGGGGAGGAGGAGGGGCCGATAATTCACCCCTCCACTTT.